Described below is a single TCR beta chain sequence and its context. The sample originates from a study of blood T cell repertoires in COVID-19. Clones were sequenced by immunoSEQ multiplex PCR, and TCRdb holds only the in-frame ones, with some missing. The data hold some 100,000 clones, with roughly 89% observed a single time. This CDR3 is 14 amino acids long. Germline V lookup: CDR1 SEHNR, CDR2 FQNEAQ (reference sequence). V lost 8 bases and J lost 0; bases outside the gene matches: 4. The sequenced sample was peripheral blood. This receptor was taken from a woman aged 70-85 years with acute or convalescent COVID-19. The chain uses TRBV7-9 and TRBJ2-7; TRBD2 agrees at 10 bases. Here the CDR3 reads CASRASGSSYEQYF. In DNA, the CDR3 is TGTGCCAGCCGGGCTAGCGGGAGCTCCTACGAGCAGTACTTC.